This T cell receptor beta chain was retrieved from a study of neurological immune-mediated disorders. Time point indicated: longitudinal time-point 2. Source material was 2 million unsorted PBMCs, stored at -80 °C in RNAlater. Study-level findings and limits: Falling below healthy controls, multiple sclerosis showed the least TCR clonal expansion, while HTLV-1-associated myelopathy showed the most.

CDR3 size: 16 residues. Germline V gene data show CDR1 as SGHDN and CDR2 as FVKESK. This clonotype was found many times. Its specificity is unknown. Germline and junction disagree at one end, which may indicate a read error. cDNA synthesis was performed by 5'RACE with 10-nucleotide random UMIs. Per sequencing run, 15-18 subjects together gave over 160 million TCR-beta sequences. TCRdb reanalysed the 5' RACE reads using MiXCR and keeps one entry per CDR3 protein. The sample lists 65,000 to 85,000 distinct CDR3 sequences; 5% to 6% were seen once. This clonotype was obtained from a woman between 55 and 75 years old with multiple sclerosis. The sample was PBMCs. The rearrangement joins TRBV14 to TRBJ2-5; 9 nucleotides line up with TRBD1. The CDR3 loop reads CVSSRTQGARRETQYF. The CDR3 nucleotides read TGTGTCAGCAGCCGTACACAGGGGGCGCGGCGCGAGACCCAGTACTTC.